What follows are 29 T cell receptor beta chains derived from one specimen sequenced in a study of OX40 agonist ivuxolimab in advanced cancers. TCRdb's table, derived via immunoSEQ multiplex PCR, lists solely in-frame clones and lacks some. Among fewer than 85,000 clones, 83% were seen once, and the ten largest hold 0.75% to 0.85%. The sequencing used CD4+ or CD8+ T cells sorted from blood, collected in a trial of the OX40 agonist ivuxolimab. These receptor sequences come from an adult with an advanced solid tumor such as melanoma, head and neck, liver or kidney cancer.

The chain is built from TRBV4-1 and TRBJ2-5, with D possibly TRBD2 on 6 matching bases. The CDR3 is made up of 14 amino acids. The germline CDR1 and CDR2 sequences are MGHRA and YSYEKL. The V and J ends lost 0 bases and 3 bases respectively, with 8 bases between them. CDR3 in DNA: TGCGCCAGCAGCCAAGACGGGGGAAAAGAGACCCAGTACTTC. It translates to CASSQDGGKETQYF.

This clone turned up a few times. The J gene is TRBJ2-1, the V gene TRBV19, with 12 bases aligning to TRBD2. After removal of 8 bases from V and 8 bases from J, the junction contained 4 bases not matched to a gene. The length of the CDR3 is 13 residues. Germline V gives CDR1 LNHDA, CDR2 SQIVND (reference sequence). The CDR3 DNA is TGTGCCAGTGCGACTAGCGGGGGCGATGAGCAGTTCTTC. Protein product: CASATSGGDEQFF.

V gene TRBV7-9 combines with J gene TRBJ2-7; D is ambiguous. This CDR3 region has 12 residues. From germline, CDR1 is SEHNR and CDR2 FQNEAQ (reference sequence). The V gene lost 5 bases and the J gene lost 6 bases, with 11 bases spanning the gap. CDR3 loop: CASSLRPLEQYF. The DNA of the CDR3 is TGTGCCAGCAGCCTGCGTCCCCTCGAGCAGTACTTC.

The rearrangement joins TRBV5-4 to TRBJ2-1; D remains ambiguous. Trimming took off 4 bases at V and 8 bases at J, with 10 bases between the two ends. This CDR3 spans 12 amino acids. Germline V gives CDR1 SGHNT, CDR2 YYREEE (reference sequence). The CDR3 sequence: CASSPRVDEQFF. CDR3 DNA: TGTGCCAGCAGCCCCCGGGTCGATGAGCAGTTCTTC.

This clone was seen a few times. The CDR3 here is CASSPRRSNSPLHF. CDR3 nucleotides: TGTGCCAGCAGTCCCCGACGAAGTAATTCACCCCTCCACTTT. This sequence joins TRBV27 and TRBJ1-6; no clear D gene. The CDR3 sequence is 14 residues long. The V end was cut by 5 bases, the J end by 6 bases, with 11 bases between. Germline lookup yields CDR1 MNHEY and CDR2 SMNVEV (reference sequence).

This clone showed up just once. The chain carries TRBV5-1 and TRBJ2-3; a weak D match, TRBD2 (6 bases). V lost 4 bases, J lost 6 bases, and 15 bases lay in between. The germline CDR1 and CDR2 sequences are SGHRS and YFSETQ. The CDR3 loop spans 14 amino acids. CDR3 region: CASSIGTPRDTQYF. Written as DNA, the CDR3 is TGCGCCAGCAGCATAGGGACTCCCCGCGATACGCAGTATTTT. Variable domain in full (rest from reference TRBV5-1 and TRBJ2-3): KAGVTQTPRYLIKTRGQQVTLSCSPISGHRSVSWYQQTPGQGLQFLFEYFSETQRNKGNFPGRFSGRQFSNSRSEMNVSTLELGDSALYLCASSIGTPRDTQYFGPGTRLTVL.

The gene calls are TRBV5-1 and TRBJ2-7; 9 bases match TRBD1. CDR3 length equals 14 residues. Per germline, CDR1 SGHRS and CDR2 YFSETQ. The ends lost 7 bases at V and 6 bases at J; junction bases unmatched: 11. The CDR3 sequence: CASGGGDRVGEQYF. CDR3 DNA sequence: TGCGCCAGCGGCGGAGGGGACAGGGTAGGCGAGCAGTACTTC.

This clone was recorded once. This rearrangement joins TRBV19 to TRBJ1-2; TRBD1 might be the D (6 bases). Germline values: CDR1 LNHDA, CDR2 SQIVND (reference sequence). Trimming removed 5 bases at V and 4 bases at J, with 11 bases between. The CDR3 runs to 13 residues. The CDR3 nucleotides are TGTGCCAGTAGTCGAGGGGGTGGCTATGGCTACACCTTC. It codes for CASSRGGGYGYTF. The complete variable domain, with remaining parts taken from reference TRBV19 and TRBJ1-2, reads DGGITQSPKYLFRKEGQNVTLSCEQNLNHDAMYWYRQDPGQGLRLIYYSQIVNDFQKGDIAEGYSVSREKKESFPLTVTSAQKNPTAFYLCASSRGGGYGYTFGSGTRLTVV.

This clone has a handful of counts. The rearrangement links TRBV11-2 to TRBJ1-6; D unresolved. V was cut by 5 bases and J by 5 bases, with 10 bases left in between. There are 14 residues in the CDR3. Germline CDR1 is SGHAT and CDR2 is FQNNGV. CDR3 bases: TGTGCCAGCAGCCCAAGGGTGGATAATTCACCCCTCCACTTT. It is translated as CASSPRVDNSPLHF.

This clone was detected once. This chain links TRBV18 with TRBJ1-1, with 7 bases aligning to TRBD1. V gave up 3 bases and J gave up 1 base; unmatched junction bases: 5. The CDR3 contains 15 residues. In germline, CDR1 is KGHSH, CDR2 LQKENI. CDR3 amino acids: CASSPYRGRNTEAFF. Here the CDR3 DNA reads TGTGCCAGCTCACCCTACAGGGGCAGGAACACTGAAGCTTTCTTT.

The chain couples TRBV6-5 to TRBJ1-2; D unclear. The V end was cut by 8 bases, the J end by 5 bases, with 18 bases between. This CDR3 is built from 14 residues. Germline values: CDR1 MNHEY, CDR2 SVGAGI. The CDR3 spells CASSRRLADYGYTF. CDR3 bases: TGTGCCAGCTCCAGGCGGCTTGCCGATTATGGCTACACCTTC.

The sample holds one count of this clone. V gene TRBV2 combines with J gene TRBJ1-5, with D uncertain. The germline V gene has CDR1 SNHLY and CDR2 FYNNEI. Trimming removed 6 bases from V and 5 bases from J, with 14 bases in between. The CDR3 consists of 14 residues. The CDR3 DNA reads TGTGCCAGCAGCCGGACGGGGTACGATCAGCCCCAGCATTTT. As protein: CASSRTGYDQPQHF.

The rearrangement joins TRBV6-5 to TRBJ1-6; 7 bases map to TRBD1. Germline CDR1 reads MNHEY; CDR2 reads SVGAGI. The CDR3 sequence is 13 residues long. J was trimmed by 10 bases and V by 5 bases; bases with no gene match: 5. In DNA form, the CDR3 reads TGTGCCAGCAGTATAGACAGGGACTCACCCCTCCACTTT. The encoded protein is CASSIDRDSPLHF.

The chain recombines TRBV5-1 with TRBJ1-5, with D possibly TRBD1 on 5 matching bases. Germline loops: CDR1 SGHRS, CDR2 YFSETQ. The V gene lost 4 bases and the J gene lost 2 bases, with 16 bases spanning the gap. The CDR3 consists of 16 residues. CDR3 sequence reads: CASSPKAGGGNQPQHF. DNA for the CDR3: TGCGCCAGCAGCCCCAAGGCGGGGGGGGGCAATCAGCCCCAGCATTTT.

The chain links TRBV19 to TRBJ1-2; 7 nucleotides match TRBD1. V gave up 3 bases and J gave up 3 bases; unmatched junction bases: 19. This CDR3 contains 19 residues. Germline assignment: CDR1 LNHDA and CDR2 SQIVND (reference sequence). In DNA, the CDR3 is TGTGCCAGTAGTATTTCGAAAAGGGAACAGGGGAGGAATGACTATGGCTACACCTTC. Amino acid sequence: CASSISKREQGRNDYGYTF.

The chain employs TRBV7-9 and TRBJ2-1; TRBD1 agrees at 9 bases. There are 15 residues in the CDR3. Trimming took 3 bases from V and 0 from J; bases not matched to a gene: 0. Germline CDR1 reads SEHNR; CDR2 reads FQNEAQ (reference sequence). CDR3: CASSLGQGSYNEQFF. CDR3 coding DNA: TGTGCCAGCAGCTTGGGACAGGGCTCCTACAATGAGCAGTTCTTC.

The V call is TRBV7-2, the J call TRBJ1-1; D gene unclear. The CDR3 has 13 residues. Trimming pared 0 bases from V and 1 base from J, leaving 3 bases between. Germline CDR1 SGHTA, CDR2 FQGNSA. CDR3 amino acids: CASSLAWNTEAFF. As DNA, the CDR3 is TGTGCCAGCAGCTTAGCATGGAACACTGAAGCTTTCTTT.

The chain is built from TRBV6-6 and TRBJ1-5; the D is unclear. Per the germline V gene, CDR1 is MNHNY and CDR2 is SVGAGI (reference sequence). The CDR3 length is 14 residues. V gave up 7 bases and J gave up 5 bases, with 15 bases separating them. CDR3 sequence: CASTNPDTYQPQHF. DNA of the CDR3: TGTGCCAGCACTAACCCTGACACCTATCAGCCCCAGCATTTT.

The chain uses TRBV21-1 and TRBJ1-2. TRBV21-1 is classified as a pseudogene. The CDR3 has 12 amino acids. This chain's CDR3 is CASSRDGYGYTF. The CDR3 DNA reads TGTGCCAGCAGCAGGGACGGCTATGGCTACACCTTC.

The chain employs TRBV7-2 and TRBJ2-1, with 10 positions matching TRBD2. Per germline, CDR1 SGHTA and CDR2 FQGNSA. The trim removed 6 bases at V and 8 bases at J, leaving 1 base unmatched. The CDR3 sequence is 12 residues long. The CDR3 nucleotides read TGTGCCAGCAGGCTAGCGGGGGATGAGCAGTTCTTC. Amino acids: CASRLAGDEQFF.

The chain uses TRBV6-4 and TRBJ1-5; D gene uncertain. The CDR3 has 14 residues. Looked up from germline, CDR1 is MRHNA and CDR2 is SNTAGT. Trimming took off 5 bases at V and 2 bases at J, with 10 bases between the two ends. As DNA, the CDR3 is TGTGCCAGCAGTACCGAGTACGGCAATCAGCCCCAGCATTTT. Amino acid sequence: CASSTEYGNQPQHF.

The chain has TRBV6-5 and TRBJ2-7, with 8 bases lining up with TRBD1. In germline, CDR1 is MNHEY, CDR2 SVGAGI. V gave up 0 bases and J gave up 6 bases; unmatched junction bases: 7. The CDR3 has 15 amino acids. The CDR3 protein is CASSYSRTGFSEQYF. The CDR3 DNA reads TGTGCCAGCAGTTACTCGCGGACAGGGTTTAGCGAGCAGTACTTC.

This clone was picked up one time. V usage is TRBV6-1 and J usage is TRBJ2-7; possibly TRBD1 for D (5 bases). The CDR3 covers 15 residues. The ends were cut back, 2 bases at V and 8 bases at J, with 19 bases in the middle. Germline lookup yields CDR1 MNHNS and CDR2 SASEGT. The CDR3 region has the DNA TGTGCCAGCAGTGAACAGCCTCACTCCTCGGACAAGCAGTACTTC. It translates to CASSEQPHSSDKQYF.

The V and J genes are TRBV7-9 and TRBJ2-7, with 8 positions matching TRBD1. V dropped 5 bases and J dropped 3; count of bases not matched to a gene: 6. The germline V gene encodes CDR1 SEHNR and CDR2 FQNEAQ (reference sequence). CDR3 length: 14 residues. The DNA for the CDR3 is TGTGCCAGCAGCCCCCGGACAGGGAGCTACGAGCAGTACTTC. Translating it yields CASSPRTGSYEQYF.

The genes are TRBV5-1 and TRBJ2-1; D tentatively fits TRBD1 or TRBD2 (6 bases each). The ends were cut back, 1 base at V and 4 bases at J, with 12 bases in the middle. The germline gives CDR1 SGHRS, CDR2 YFSETQ. CDR3 size: 15 residues. CDR3 in amino acids: CASSLRGEPYNEQFF. The DNA of the CDR3 is TGCGCCAGCAGCTTGAGGGGGGAACCTTACAATGAGCAGTTCTTC.

The V gene is TRBV6-1, the J gene TRBJ1-1; TRBD1 agrees at 10 bases. Unmatched junction bases numbered 4, after V lost 5 bases and J lost 1 base. The CDR3 consists of 15 residues. From germline, CDR1 is MNHNS and CDR2 SASEGT. In nucleotides, the CDR3 is TGTGCCAGCAGTCCTCGGACAGGGGGGAACACTGAAGCTTTCTTT. Translated: CASSPRTGGNTEAFF.

The genes are TRBV2 and TRBJ2-3; no reliable D call. This CDR3 is 13 amino acids long. Germline V gene data show CDR1 as SNHLY and CDR2 as FYNNEI. Trimming shortened V by 11 bases and J by 0 bases, and 12 bases separated the two germline ends. CDR3 amino acids: CAEQTGSTDTQYF. In DNA, the CDR3 is TGTGCCGAACAGACCGGCAGCACAGATACGCAGTATTTT.

The chain links TRBV5-1 to TRBJ2-7; 11 bases map to TRBD2. The trim removed 1 base at V and 1 base at J, leaving 4 bases unmatched. From germline, CDR1 is SGHRS and CDR2 YFSETQ. The CDR3 is 16 residues long. The chain's CDR3 is CASSLYGTSGSYEQYF. CDR3 in DNA: TGCGCCAGCAGCTTGTATGGGACTAGCGGATCCTACGAGCAGTACTTC.

The gene calls are TRBV28 and TRBJ1-6; 8 bases are a match to TRBD1. V gave up 9 bases and J gave up 8 bases; unmatched junction bases: 3. Germline CDR1 reads MDHEN; CDR2 reads SYDVKM. The CDR3 length is 12 residues. The CDR3 coding sequence is TGTGCCAGTGGACAGGGCTATTCACCCCTCCACTTT. Encoded protein: CASGQGYSPLHF.